One and the same sample provided the 7 T cell receptor beta chains below, sequenced in a study of Ad26.COV2.S vaccination and SARS-CoV-2 variants. Profiled with immunoSEQ multiplex PCR; TCRdb holds only in-frame clones, not every one. This sample carries 180,000 or so clones, approximately 88% of them seen once, and the ten largest clones take about 5.9%. The specimen comprised peripheral blood, sampled after recovery from COVID-19. These receptors originate from a human donor who had recovered from COVID-19.

J is TRBJ2-1 and V is TRBV7-9; D ambiguous. Trimming removed 5 bases at V and 9 bases at J, with 8 bases between. The length of the CDR3 is 11 residues. Per the germline V gene, CDR1 is SEHNR and CDR2 is FQNEAQ (reference sequence). For the CDR3, the DNA is TGTGCCAGCAGCCGACTGGGTGAGCAGTTCTTC. Translating it yields CASSRLGEQFF.

V and J are TRBV9 and TRBJ2-1; 10 nucleotides align to TRBD1. The trim removed 2 bases at V and 5 bases at J, leaving 10 bases unmatched. CDR3 length: 17 amino acids. The V gene's germline CDR1 is SGDLS and CDR2 YYNGEE. CDR3: CASSVNRGDRGDNEQFF. CDR3 DNA: TGTGCCAGCAGCGTCAATAGAGGGGACAGGGGTGACAATGAGCAGTTCTTC.

Concerning this clone itself: A single base separates this from a much larger clone, so it may be a read error. The chain uses TRBV5-1 and TRBJ1-1; TRBD1 might be the D (5 bases). The CDR3 runs 17 residues. Germline CDR1 SGHRS, CDR2 YFSETQ. The CDR3 sequence is CANSLAGSLRGDTEAFF. CDR3 DNA sequence: TGCGCCAACAGCTTGGCCGGTTCCCTCCGGGGGGACACTGAAGCTTTCTTT.

The chain recombines TRBV11-3 with TRBJ2-4; D is ambiguous. CDR3 size: 16 residues. The V gene lost 0 bases and the J gene lost 0 bases, with 9 bases spanning the gap. Per the germline V gene, CDR1 is SGHNT and CDR2 is YENEEA. CDR3 loop: CASSLEPPIAKNIQYF. The CDR3 nucleotides read TGTGCCAGCAGCTTAGAGCCACCTATAGCCAAAAACATTCAGTACTTC.

The chain links TRBV4-1 to TRBJ2-2, with 12 positions matching TRBD2. The V gene end was trimmed by 7 bases and the J gene end by 6 bases; junction bases not matched to a gene: 9. CDR3 length: 16 amino acids. The germline V gene has CDR1 MGHRA and CDR2 YSYEKL. The CDR3 region is CASNPLAGGEAGELFF. The CDR3 DNA reads as TGCGCCAGCAACCCTCTAGCGGGAGGGGAGGCCGGGGAGCTGTTTTTT.

This chain connects TRBV5-8 to TRBJ1-1; 7 nucleotides align to TRBD1. V was pared by 4 bases and J by 10 bases, with 7 bases of the junction left unmatched. The CDR3 has 12 amino acids. Looked up from germline, CDR1 is SGHTS and CDR2 is YDEGEE. Here the CDR3 reads CASSNYRGRAFF. The CDR3 nucleotides are TGTGCCAGCAGCAACTACAGGGGTAGAGCTTTCTTT.

The rearrangement uses TRBV4-1 and TRBJ1-5; D possibly corresponds to TRBD1 (5 bases). Trimming removed 2 bases at V and 7 bases at J, with 9 bases between. Per germline, CDR1 MGHRA and CDR2 YSYEKL. The CDR3 is made up of 13 amino acids. This CDR3 reads CASSQQGIQPQHF. The CDR3 bases are TGCGCCAGCAGCCAACAGGGAATCCAGCCCCAGCATTTT.